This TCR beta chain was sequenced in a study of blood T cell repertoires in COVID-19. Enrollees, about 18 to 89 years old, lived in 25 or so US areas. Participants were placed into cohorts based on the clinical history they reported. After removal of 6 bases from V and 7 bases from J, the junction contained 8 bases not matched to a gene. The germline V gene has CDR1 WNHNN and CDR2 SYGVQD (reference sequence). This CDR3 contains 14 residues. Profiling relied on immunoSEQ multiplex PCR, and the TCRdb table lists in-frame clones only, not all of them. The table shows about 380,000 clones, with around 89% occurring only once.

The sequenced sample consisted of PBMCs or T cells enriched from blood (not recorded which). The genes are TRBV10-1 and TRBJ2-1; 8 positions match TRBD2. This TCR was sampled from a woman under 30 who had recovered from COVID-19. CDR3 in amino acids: CASSRDGGGNEQFF. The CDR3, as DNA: TGCGCCAGCAGCCGGGACGGCGGGGGGAATGAGCAGTTCTTC.